A selection of T cell receptor beta chains follows, all from one sample in a study of post-analysis software for immune sequencing data. TCRdb processed the PCR reads anew with MiXCR; each CDR3 protein has one entry. This sample yields about 540,000 distinct CDR3 sequences, of which approximately 34% are seen a single time; approximately 6% belongs to the top ten. Source material: blood. All receptors derive from a girl aged 2-17 years with multiple sclerosis. CDR3s include the opening cysteine and the closing phenylalanine or tryptophan. A D gene is named only where the DNA matches it firmly. Rows give clone size only sometimes, using once, few, many, or a class for an expanded clone.

length: 15
J: TRBJ2-3
V: TRBV6-4
D: .
size: few
DNA: TGTGCCAGCAGTGACTCGAGGGTTGGAACAGATACGCAGTATTTT
CDR3: CASSDSRVGTDTQYF

length: 19
J: TRBJ2-5
V: TRBV3-1
D: TRBD2
size: .
DNA: TGTGCCAGCAGCCAAACAGCGGGGGGCGACTTGCGTCTAGGAGAGACCCAGTACTTC
CDR3: CASSQTAGGDLRLGETQYF

length: 15
J: TRBJ1-1
V: TRBV12-3/TRBV12-4
D: .
size: .
DNA: TGTGCCAGCAGCTCTAGTCCGGGGCTGAACACTGGAGCTTTCTTT
CDR3: CASSSSPGLNTGAFF

length: 14
J: TRBJ2-1
V: TRBV27
D: .
size: .
DNA: TGTGCCAGCAGTTTTGACAGGTTCGCATATGAGCAGTTCTTC
CDR3: CASSFDRFAYEQFF

length: 13
J: TRBJ2-7
V: TRBV5-1
D: .
size: .
DNA: TGCGCCAGCAGCTCTAATTTGGGGTCCGAGCAGTACTTC
CDR3: CASSSNLGSEQYF

length: 15
J: TRBJ2-3
V: TRBV28
D: TRBD1
size: .
DNA: TGTGCCAGCAGTTTCAAATGGACAGGGGCGGATACGCAGTATTTT
CDR3: CASSFKWTGADTQYF

length: 15
J: TRBJ1-4
V: TRBV5-6
D: .
size: .
DNA: TGTGCCAGCAGCTTGCCGGGACAAACTAATGAAAAACTGTTTTTT
CDR3: CASSLPGQTNEKLFF

length: 16
J: TRBJ2-7
V: TRBV5-1
D: .
size: .
DNA: TGCGCCAGCAGCGGGGCCCGGGAACAGGGTGGCAATGAGCAGTACTTC
CDR3: CASSGAREQGGNEQYF

length: 14
J: TRBJ1-5
V: TRBV5-1
D: .
size: .
DNA: TGCGCCAGCAGCTTACGGCCGTTCGATCAGCCCCAGCATTTT
CDR3: CASSLRPFDQPQHF

length: 16
J: TRBJ1-1
V: TRBV3-1
D: TRBD1
size: .
DNA: TGTGCCAGCAGCCAATTTCCGGGACAGGGGAACACTGAAGCTTTCTTT
CDR3: CASSQFPGQGNTEAFF

length: 17
J: TRBJ2-7
V: TRBV4-2
D: TRBD2
size: .
DNA: TGTGCCAGCAGCCAGGGGGAGCGGGGGGGTCTTTTTCAGGAGCAGTACTTC
CDR3: CASSQGERGGLFQEQYF

length: 17
J: TRBJ1-2
V: TRBV20-1
D: TRBD1
size: few
DNA: TGCAGTGCTAGTACGGGTTTCGGCAGGGGGCAAAATAATGGCTACACCTTC
CDR3: CSASTGFGRGQNNGYTF

length: 15
J: TRBJ2-3
V: TRBV5-5
D: .
size: few
DNA: TGTGCCAGCAGCTTGGAGGCAGGGATTGCAGATACGCAGTATTTT
CDR3: CASSLEAGIADTQYF

length: 17
J: TRBJ1-5
V: TRBV6-6
D: .
size: few
DNA: TGTGCCAGCAGTTACGAGGTGGGGGGTATGGGCAATCAGCCCCAGCATTTT
CDR3: CASSYEVGGMGNQPQHF

length: 13
J: TRBJ2-5
V: TRBV10-3
D: TRBD1
size: few
DNA: TGTGCCATCAAAGGGACAGGGGAGGAGACCCAGTACTTC
CDR3: CAIKGTGEETQYF

length: 13
J: TRBJ2-7
V: TRBV25-1
D: .
size: few
DNA: TGTGCCAGCAGGACCAGGGGCTACTACGAGCAGTACTTC
CDR3: CASRTRGYYEQYF

length: 15
J: TRBJ2-7
V: TRBV5-1
D: TRBD2
size: few
DNA: TGCGCCAGCAGCTTGGAGGAAGCGGGGGCGGCCGAGCAGTACTTC
CDR3: CASSLEEAGAAEQYF

length: 16
J: TRBJ1-2
V: TRBV6-2/TRBV6-3
D: .
size: .
DNA: TGTGCCGGCAGTTACCCGACGAGACGGGGGAAGGATGGCTACACCTTC
CDR3: CAGSYPTRRGKDGYTF

length: 16
J: TRBJ2-7
V: TRBV12-3/TRBV12-4
D: .
size: few
DNA: TGTGCCAGCAGTTTGGTGGGGGGCTACATTTCCTACGAGCAGTACTTC
CDR3: CASSLVGGYISYEQYF

length: 14
J: TRBJ2-7
V: TRBV5-1
D: .
size: .
DNA: TGCGCCAGCAGCTCCGGGACCATTACCGGCGAGCAGTACTTC
CDR3: CASSSGTITGEQYF

length: 14
J: TRBJ2-7
V: TRBV15
D: TRBD1
size: .
DNA: TGTGCCACCAGCAGACAGGGACAGGGGCTCGAGCAGTACTTC
CDR3: CATSRQGQGLEQYF

length: 16
J: TRBJ2-5
V: TRBV27
D: TRBD2
size: few
DNA: TGTGCCAGCAGTCCCATTCTCGGCAAAGCGGGGGAGACCCAGTACTTC
CDR3: CASSPILGKAGETQYF

length: 16
J: TRBJ2-5
V: TRBV6-5
D: TRBD1
size: .
DNA: TGTGCCAGCAGACCCGTGACAGGGGGCGAGGGAGTGACCCAGTACTTC
CDR3: CASRPVTGGEGVTQYF

length: 14
J: TRBJ1-1
V: TRBV5-1
D: TRBD1
size: few
DNA: TGCGCCAGCAGCACGGGACAGCAGAACACTGAAGCTTTCTTT
CDR3: CASSTGQQNTEAFF

length: 18
J: TRBJ1-2
V: TRBV3-1
D: .
size: few
DNA: TGTGCCAGCAGACCTAGGGTAGGACCGGGGCCCAAGGGATATGGCTACACCTTC
CDR3: CASRPRVGPGPKGYGYTF

length: 14
J: TRBJ1-1
V: TRBV4-1
D: TRBD1
size: .
DNA: TGCGCCAGCAGAGAACCAACAGGGGTCACTGAAGCTTTCTTT
CDR3: CASREPTGVTEAFF

length: 16
J: TRBJ2-3
V: TRBV24-1
D: .
size: once
DNA: TGTGCCACCAGTGATGGGGAATACGCCCGCACAGATACGCAGTATTTT
CDR3: CATSDGEYARTDTQYF

length: 19
J: TRBJ2-1
V: TRBV4-2
D: TRBD2
size: .
DNA: TGTGCCAGCAGCCAAGAAGGTGGGGTAGCGGGGGGGGCCTACAATGAGCAGTTCTTC
CDR3: CASSQEGGVAGGAYNEQFF

length: 14
J: TRBJ2-2
V: TRBV7-9
D: .
size: .
DNA: TGTGCCAGCAGCTTAGTCGGCGAGTCTGGGGAGCTGTTTTTT
CDR3: CASSLVGESGELFF

length: 15
J: TRBJ2-3
V: TRBV2
D: TRBD1
size: .
DNA: TGTGCCAGCAGTTTGGACAGGGGACCCACGGATACGCAGTATTTT
CDR3: CASSLDRGPTDTQYF

length: 13
J: TRBJ1-1
V: TRBV24-1
D: TRBD1
size: .
DNA: TGTGCCACCAGGACAGGGGTGAACACTGAAGCTTTCTTT
CDR3: CATRTGVNTEAFF

length: 16
J: TRBJ2-5
V: TRBV25-1
D: TRBD2
size: few
DNA: TGTGCCAGCAGTGAAACCCGGGGGGGAGCAACAGAGACCCAGTACTTC
CDR3: CASSETRGGATETQYF

length: 16
J: TRBJ1-2
V: TRBV3-1
D: .
size: .
DNA: TGTGCCAGCAGCCAAGAAGGACCCAGGACATTGGATGGCTACACCTTC
CDR3: CASSQEGPRTLDGYTF

length: 15
J: TRBJ1-6
V: TRBV5-1
D: TRBD1
size: few
DNA: TGCGCCAGCAGCTACGGGACAGGGAGTGATTCACCCCTCCACTTT
CDR3: CASSYGTGSDSPLHF

length: 15
J: TRBJ2-3
V: TRBV7-9
D: TRBD2
size: .
DNA: TGTGCCAGCAGCTTAGCGCGGGGGGGGCCGGATACGCAGTATTTT
CDR3: CASSLARGGPDTQYF

length: 14
J: TRBJ1-2
V: TRBV5-1
D: .
size: .
DNA: TGCGCCAGCAGCCCCTCGACAGTTAACTATGGCTACACCTTC
CDR3: CASSPSTVNYGYTF

length: 16
J: TRBJ2-7
V: TRBV7-9
D: .
size: .
DNA: TGTGCCAGCAGCACGCGGGACAGCCTTCTCACGGCCGAGCAGTACTTC
CDR3: CASSTRDSLLTAEQYF

length: 17
J: TRBJ1-4
V: TRBV5-1
D: .
size: few
DNA: TGCGCCAGCAGCCTAGACCGGGGATCTCCGAGTGGTGAAAAACTGTTTTTT
CDR3: CASSLDRGSPSGEKLFF

length: 14
J: TRBJ2-1
V: TRBV27
D: TRBD2
size: few
DNA: TGTGCCAGCAGTCACGGGGGGGCTTACAATGAGCAGTTCTTC
CDR3: CASSHGGAYNEQFF

length: 14
J: TRBJ1-5
V: TRBV20-1
D: .
size: .
DNA: TGCAGTGCTCAGACGGGGGGGGTAGGTCAGCCCCAGCATTTT
CDR3: CSAQTGGVGQPQHF

length: 14
J: TRBJ2-4
V: TRBV18
D: TRBD2
size: .
DNA: TGTGCCAGCTCACCCCGGGACTACACGGACATTCAGTACTTC
CDR3: CASSPRDYTDIQYF

length: 15
J: TRBJ1-6
V: TRBV15
D: TRBD1
size: few
DNA: TGTGCCACCAGCGGAACGGACAGGGGGAATTCACCCCTCCACTTT
CDR3: CATSGTDRGNSPLHF

length: 17
J: TRBJ2-1
V: TRBV7-3
D: TRBD2
size: .
DNA: TGTGCCAGCAGCTTACTAGCGGGAATCACTGGCTACAATGAGCAGTTCTTC
CDR3: CASSLLAGITGYNEQFF

length: 14
J: TRBJ2-2
V: TRBV20-1
D: .
size: .
DNA: TGCAGTGCTCACCGGATCGGTCGTACCGGGGAGCTGTTTTTT
CDR3: CSAHRIGRTGELFF

length: 15
J: TRBJ1-1
V: TRBV5-1
D: .
size: .
DNA: TGCGCCAGCAGCTTGGGGATCAGCTTGAACACTGAAGCTTTCTTT
CDR3: CASSLGISLNTEAFF

length: 15
J: TRBJ2-7
V: TRBV4-1
D: TRBD2
size: few
DNA: TGCGCCAGCAGCCAAGGTAGCGGGGGGTTCTACGAGCAGTACTTC
CDR3: CASSQGSGGFYEQYF

length: 14
J: TRBJ2-3
V: TRBV20-1
D: TRBD1
size: .
DNA: TGCAGTGCTACTGACAGGGGAATCACAGATACGCAGTATTTT
CDR3: CSATDRGITDTQYF

length: 14
J: TRBJ2-5
V: TRBV10-3
D: TRBD2
size: few
DNA: TGTGGCGTAATCGGGACTAGCGGCAAAGAGACCCAGTACTTC
CDR3: CGVIGTSGKETQYF

length: 18
J: TRBJ2-5
V: TRBV11-2
D: TRBD2
size: few
DNA: TGTGCCAGCAGCCTAATTCAACCGGGACTAGCTAACCAAGAGACCCAGTACTTC
CDR3: CASSLIQPGLANQETQYF

length: 11
J: TRBJ2-7
V: TRBV29-1
D: .
size: many
DNA: TGCAGCGTCACGATCTTAAACGAGCAGTACTTC
CDR3: CSVTILNEQYF

length: 15
J: TRBJ2-5
V: TRBV29-1
D: TRBD2
size: once
DNA: TGCAGCGTTGGTGGGGGACTAGCGGGGCAAGAGACCCAGTACTTC
CDR3: CSVGGGLAGQETQYF

length: 14
J: TRBJ1-4
V: TRBV5-1
D: .
size: .
DNA: TGCGCCAGCAGCTTTTTACAGAATAATGAAAAACTGTTTTTT
CDR3: CASSFLQNNEKLFF

length: 15
J: TRBJ2-1
V: TRBV11-2
D: TRBD1
size: few
DNA: TGTGCCAGCAGCTTTCCCGGGACAGGCTACAATGAGCAGTTCTTC
CDR3: CASSFPGTGYNEQFF

length: 13
J: TRBJ1-5
V: TRBV27
D: .
size: once
DNA: TGTGCCAGCAGAGGAGGGGTTGCGCAGCCCCAGCATTTT
CDR3: CASRGGVAQPQHF

length: 15
J: TRBJ2-3
V: TRBV5-1
D: .
size: .
DNA: TGCGCCAGCAGCTTGGCTGGGACGACCGCAGATACGCAGTATTTT
CDR3: CASSLAGTTADTQYF

length: 10
J: TRBJ2-3
V: TRBV28
D: .
size: .
DNA: TGTGCCAGCAGTCAGAATACGCAGTATTTT
CDR3: CASSQNTQYF

length: 15
J: TRBJ2-5
V: TRBV6-1
D: TRBD2
size: few
DNA: TGTGCCAGCAGTGGTCTAGCGGGGACACGAGAGACCCAGTACTTC
CDR3: CASSGLAGTRETQYF

length: 14
J: TRBJ1-3
V: TRBV7-9
D: .
size: .
DNA: TGTGCCAGCGCTAGCCGGGGGCCTGGAAACACCATATATTTT
CDR3: CASASRGPGNTIYF

length: 13
J: TRBJ2-1
V: TRBV12-3/TRBV12-4
D: .
size: few
DNA: TGTGCCAGCAGTTTAATTCTTCCCCATGAGCAGTTCTTC
CDR3: CASSLILPHEQFF